The T cell receptor (beta chain) under discussion was sequenced for a study of shared clonotypes between healthy human individuals. Study-level information: Three CD4 naive, three CD4 memory, two CD8 naive and one CD8 memory plate were used per donor.

When replicate PCRs were run on sorted subsets, they used 200 ng DNA, some 30,000 T cell genomes. The assay was immunoSEQ multiplex PCR, and TCRdb's table has in-frame clones only and misses some. The sample shows roughly 2.2 million clones, 80% to 95% of them seen only once. Germline CDR1 is MDHEN and CDR2 is SYDVKM. V was shortened by 3 bases and J by 4 bases, with 3 bases between the two germline ends. The CDR3 sequence is 12 residues long. This clone appeared a few times. The same CDR3 is also encoded by other DNA sequences in this sample. The chain is built from TRBV28 and TRBJ2-2, with D unclear. Input material: naive CD4+ T cells from PBMCs. Subset of the sample: CD45RA+ positively selected. This sequence was found in a man aged 18 to 30 in good health. Some clones in this sample may be carry-over from other donors' samples. The CDR3 sequence is CASSLTTGELFF. CDR3 nucleotide sequence: TGTGCCAGCAGTTTGACCACCGGGGAGCTGTTTTTT.